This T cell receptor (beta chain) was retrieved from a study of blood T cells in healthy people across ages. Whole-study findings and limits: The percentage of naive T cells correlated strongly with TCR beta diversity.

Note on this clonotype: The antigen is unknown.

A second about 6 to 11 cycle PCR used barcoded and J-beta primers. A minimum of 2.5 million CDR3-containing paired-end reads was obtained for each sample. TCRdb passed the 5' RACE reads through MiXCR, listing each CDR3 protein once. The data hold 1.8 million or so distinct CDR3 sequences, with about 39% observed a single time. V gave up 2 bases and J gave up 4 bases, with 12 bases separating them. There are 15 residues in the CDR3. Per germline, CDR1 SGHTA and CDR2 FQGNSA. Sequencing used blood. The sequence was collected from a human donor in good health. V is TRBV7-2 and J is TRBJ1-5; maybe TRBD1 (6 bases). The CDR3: CASSLPGVINQPQHF. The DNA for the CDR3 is TGTGCCAGCAGCTTACCAGGGGTGATTAATCAGCCCCAGCATTTT. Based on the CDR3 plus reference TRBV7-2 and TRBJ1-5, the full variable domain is GAGVSQSPSNKVTEKGKDVELRCDPISGHTALYWYRQSLGQGLEFLIYFQGNSAPDKSGLPSDRFSAERTGGSVSTLTIQRTQQEDSAVYLCASSLPGVINQPQHFGDGTRLSIL.